These T cell receptor beta chains were read from a single sample in a study of T cell responses to AZD1222 COVID-19 vaccine. Some clones are missing from TCRdb's copy, which holds only in-frame ones; the method was immunoSEQ multiplex PCR. The data contain roughly 100,000 clones, 85% to 90% of them singletons. The source was peripheral blood, collected on day 0 of AZD1222 vaccination. The receptors here all came from an adult in good health. The CDR3 runs from the conserved cysteine through the conserved F or W. The D gene is left open where the match is weak. Size values are once, few and many counts, or a class for expanded clones, and some rows have none.

cdr3_aa cdr3_nt j_call v_call clone_size d_call
CASSTPAGLPNQPQHF TGTGCCAGTAGTACCCCGGCGGGCCTCCCCAATCAGCCCCAGCATTTT TRBJ1-5 TRBV19 NA NA
CASSQKAGGPGEQFF TGTGCCAGCAGCCAAAAGGCGGGAGGGCCGGGAGAGCAGTTCTTC TRBJ2-1 TRBV3-1/TRBV3-2 NA TRBD2
CASSLPAGSYNEQFF TGCGCCAGCAGCTTACCAGCGGGAAGCTACAATGAGCAGTTCTTC TRBJ2-1 TRBV4-1 NA TRBD2
CASSLAGARTGELFF TGTGCCAGCAGCTTGGCGGGGGCGCGAACCGGGGAGCTGTTTTTT TRBJ2-2 TRBV5-4 NA NA
CASSQSPGNTIYF TGTGCCAGCAGCCAATCCCCCGGAAACACCATATATTTT TRBJ1-3 TRBV16 NA NA
CASSQEETQYF TGTGCCAGCAGCCAAGAGGAGACCCAGTACTTC TRBJ2-5 TRBV4-2 NA NA
CASSRDRGETQYF TGTGCCAGCAGTAGAGACAGGGGAGAGACCCAGTACTTC TRBJ2-5 TRBV6-4 NA TRBD1
CASSLKTGTGDSNQPQHF TGTGCCAGCTCACTAAAGACCGGGACAGGGGATAGCAATCAGCCCCAGCATTTT TRBJ1-5 TRBV18 NA TRBD1
CASSDPGNEQFF TGTGCCAGCAGTGACCCCGGTAATGAGCAGTTCTTC TRBJ2-1 TRBV6-1 NA NA
CASSYTGAQPQHF TGTGCCAGCAGTTACACGGGGGCTCAGCCCCAGCATTTT TRBJ1-5 TRBV6-2/TRBV6-3 once NA
CASSLGQALGTDTQYF TGTGCCAGCAGCCTCGGACAGGCCTTAGGAACAGATACGCAGTATTTT TRBJ2-3 TRBV7-9 NA TRBD1
CASSENTGELFF TGTGCCAGCAGCGAAAACACCGGGGAGCTGTTTTTT TRBJ2-2 TRBV3-1/TRBV3-2 NA NA
CASSLAGSGNTIYF TGTGCCAGCAGCTTAGCGGGGAGTGGAAACACCATATATTTT TRBJ1-3 TRBV13 NA NA
CASKVGVNTEAFF TGTGCCAGCAAGGTGGGGGTGAACACTGAAGCTTTCTTT TRBJ1-1 TRBV12-3/TRBV12-4 NA NA
CASRIAGGVEQFF TGCGCCAGCAGGATAGCGGGAGGGGTTGAGCAGTTCTTC TRBJ2-1 TRBV10-2 NA TRBD2
CASSQVAQGRKTEAFF TGCGCCAGCAGCCAAGTGGCCCAGGGGAGGAAGACTGAAGCTTTCTTT TRBJ1-1 TRBV4-1 NA NA
CASSFSEVYEQYF TGTGCCAGCAGCTTCTCTGAGGTCTACGAGCAGTACTTC TRBJ2-7 TRBV7-8 NA NA
CASQQASGANVLTF TGTGCCAGCCAACAAGCCTCTGGGGCCAACGTCCTGACTTTC TRBJ2-6 TRBV27 NA NA
CATGRINQPQHF TGTGCCACCGGACGGATAAATCAGCCCCAGCATTTT TRBJ1-5 TRBV6-5 NA NA
CASSQDEGGTYEQYF TGTGCCAGCAGCCAAGACGAGGGTGGGACCTACGAGCAGTACTTC TRBJ2-7 TRBV3-1/TRBV3-2 NA NA
CASSLGQGREAFF TGTGCCAGCTCACTTGGACAGGGCCGTGAAGCTTTCTTT TRBJ1-1 TRBV18 NA TRBD1
CASSLGQSSYEQYF TGCGCCAGCAGCCTGGGCCAGAGCTCCTACGAGCAGTACTTC TRBJ2-7 TRBV5-1 NA NA
CASSLGTGWETQYF TGTGCCAGCAGCTTGGGGACAGGGTGGGAGACCCAGTACTTC TRBJ2-5 TRBV5-4 NA TRBD1